The T cell receptor beta chain described here comes from a study of T cell responses to AZD1222 COVID-19 vaccine. Notes on the study in general: Clonal diversity may have been underestimated, and the donors were mostly white British, with more females than males.

Clones were read by immunoSEQ multiplex PCR, and TCRdb kept only the in-frame ones, dropping some. Altogether some 120,000 clones are present, around 82% being singletons, with the ten largest covering 5% to 7%. With respect to this clone: The antigen remains unidentified.

The ends lost 0 bases at V and 2 bases at J; junction bases unmatched: 2. Per the germline V gene, CDR1 is MNHEY and CDR2 is SVGAGI. This CDR3 contains 16 residues. This TCR was sampled from an adult in good health. The chain couples TRBV6-5 to TRBJ1-5, with 9 bases that match TRBD1. Sequenced here: peripheral blood, sampled on day 0 of AZD1222 vaccination. This chain's CDR3 is CASSYSGQGGNQPQHF. Here the CDR3 DNA reads TGTGCCAGCAGTTACTCGGGACAGGGAGGCAATCAGCCCCAGCATTTT.